Listed below are T cell receptor beta chains from one sample, sequenced in a study of T cells after yellow fever vaccination. TCRdb used MiXCR to reprocess the 5' RACE reads, holding one entry per CDR3 protein. Here the sample spans about 350,000 distinct CDR3 sequences, more than 9% being singletons. The material was PBMCs, obtained on the day of the first yellow fever vaccination. The receptors originated from a man in his late teens or twenties who received the YFV17D yellow fever vaccine. CDR3s include the opening cysteine and the closing phenylalanine or tryptophan. Fields, in order: D gene, V gene, clone size, J gene, CDR3 protein, CDR3 DNA. D genes are given only for firm matches. Only some rows state a clone size, as once, few, many or a class for expanded clones.

TRBD2	TRBV24-1	few	TRBJ2-1	CATTPTSGGAGEQFF	TGTGCCACCACCCCCACTAGCGGGGGGGCAGGTGAGCAGTTCTTC
NA	TRBV12-3/TRBV12-4	many	TRBJ2-1	CASFGSSYNEQFF	TGTGCCAGTTTCGGGAGCTCCTACAATGAGCAGTTCTTC
NA	TRBV5-6	few	TRBJ2-5	CASSLRDGETQYF	TGTGCCAGCAGCTTGCGAGATGGCGAGACCCAGTACTTC
NA	TRBV12-3/TRBV12-4	many	TRBJ1-5	CASSLQRRANQPQHF	TGTGCCAGCAGCCTTCAAAGAAGGGCCAATCAGCCCCAGCATTTT
TRBD1	TRBV28	few	TRBJ1-5	CASSWGQGWGQPQHF	TGTGCCAGCAGTTGGGGACAGGGCTGGGGTCAGCCCCAGCATTTT
NA	TRBV7-9	few	TRBJ2-6	CASSLGATRVGANVLTF	TGTGCCAGCAGCTTAGGCGCAACCAGGGTCGGGGCCAACGTCCTGACTTTC
TRBD1	TRBV20-1	few	TRBJ2-5	CSAPPGQGIETQYF	TGCAGTGCTCCTCCGGGACAGGGAATTGAGACCCAGTACTTC
NA	TRBV6-1	few	TRBJ1-3	CASRSPGSGNTIYF	TGTGCCTCCCGATCCCCAGGTTCTGGAAACACCATATATTTT
NA	TRBV25-1	few	TRBJ2-7	CASSGQYYEQYF	TGTGCCAGCAGTGGACAGTACTACGAGCAGTACTTC
TRBD1	TRBV29-1	few	TRBJ2-7	CSVVASGTGVNYEQYF	TGCAGCGTTGTTGCTTCGGGAACAGGGGTAAACTACGAGCAGTACTTC
NA	TRBV3-1	many	TRBJ1-4	CASSHLSGEKLFF	TGTGCCAGCAGCCACTTATCGGGTGAAAAACTGTTTTTT
TRBD1	TRBV20-1	few	TRBJ1-4	CSARRTGGAYEKLFF	TGCAGTGCTAGACGAACAGGGGGCGCGTATGAAAAACTGTTTTTT
TRBD2	TRBV7-7	NA	TRBJ2-3	CASSLGAGATDTQYF	TGTGCTAGCAGCTTAGGAGCGGGGGCCACAGATACGCAGTATTTT
NA	TRBV5-1	few	TRBJ1-2	CASSWTNYGYTF	TGCGCCAGCAGCTGGACTAACTATGGCTACACCTTC
TRBD2	TRBV10-3	few	TRBJ2-3	CAISERGEGTDTQYF	TGTGCCATCAGTGAGCGGGGGGAGGGCACAGATACGCAGTATTTT
TRBD2	TRBV2	few	TRBJ2-1	CASGSGGQSYNEQFF	TGTGCCAGCGGTAGCGGGGGCCAATCCTACAATGAGCAGTTCTTC
NA	TRBV20-1	NA	TRBJ1-5	CSARDRAYSNQPQHF	TGCAGTGCTAGAGACAGGGCGTATAGCAATCAGCCCCAGCATTTT
TRBD2	TRBV5-6	NA	TRBJ2-5	CASSEATSGGGIQYF	TGTGCCAGCAGCGAAGCTACTAGCGGGGGGGGGATCCAGTACTTC
TRBD1	TRBV20-1	few	TRBJ2-5	CSAEGQDSIEETQYF	TGCAGTGCGGAGGGACAGGATTCTATCGAAGAGACCCAGTACTTC
TRBD1	TRBV2	many	TRBJ2-3	CASSDRGFTDTQYF	TGTGCCAGCAGTGACAGGGGGTTTACAGATACGCAGTATTTT
NA	TRBV7-7	NA	TRBJ2-3	CASSLGSGTQDTQYF	TGTGCCAGCAGCTTAGGGTCCGGGACTCAAGATACGCAGTATTTT
NA	TRBV4-1	NA	TRBJ1-3	CASSQPRGTGNTIYF	TGCGCCAGCAGCCAACCCAGGGGAACTGGAAACACCATATATTTT
NA	TRBV6-1	NA	TRBJ1-1	CASGRGGPMNTEAFF	TGTGCCAGCGGGAGGGGGGGTCCCATGAACACTGAAGCTTTCTTT
NA	TRBV20-1	NA	TRBJ1-1	CSAKVEHMNTEAFF	TGCAGTGCTAAGGTGGAACACATGAACACTGAAGCTTTCTTT
NA	TRBV20-1	few	TRBJ1-3	CSAREDYGGNTIYF	TGCAGTGCTAGAGAAGATTACGGTGGAAACACCATATATTTT
NA	TRBV12-3/TRBV12-4	NA	TRBJ1-4	CASREGPYEKLFF	TGTGCCAGCAGGGAAGGGCCGTATGAAAAACTGTTTTTT
NA	TRBV6-1	few	TRBJ2-5	CASSKQLQETQYF	TGTGCCAGCAGCAAACAGCTCCAAGAGACCCAGTACTTC
NA	TRBV20-1	NA	TRBJ1-1	CSAKRKQGTEAFF	TGCAGTGCAAAAAGGAAACAGGGCACTGAAGCTTTCTTT
NA	TRBV4-2	few	TRBJ1-5	CASSQEFGRGNQPQHF	TGTGCCAGCAGCCAAGAATTCGGCAGGGGCAATCAGCCCCAGCATTTT
NA	TRBV24-1	few	TRBJ2-2	CATSDSGTPNTGELFF	TGTGCCACCAGTGACTCCGGGACACCGAACACCGGGGAGCTGTTTTTT
NA	TRBV5-4	few	TRBJ2-3	CASSSGGPGRSTDTQYF	TGTGCCAGCAGCTCGGGTGGCCCCGGGAGAAGCACAGATACGCAGTATTTT
NA	TRBV5-1	many	TRBJ2-1	CASAARGNYNEQFF	TGCGCCAGCGCGGCGCGCGGGAACTACAATGAGCAGTTCTTC
NA	TRBV7-2	NA	TRBJ2-3	CASSPRAPPTDTQYF	TGTGCCAGCAGCCCTAGGGCCCCGCCCACAGATACGCAGTATTTT
TRBD2	TRBV20-1	few	TRBJ2-2	CSAQRGGRTGELFF	TGCAGTGCCCAGCGGGGGGGCCGCACCGGGGAGCTGTTTTTT
TRBD1	TRBV5-4	few	TRBJ1-1	CASSLGGMDTEAFF	TGTGCCAGCAGCTTAGGGGGCATGGACACTGAAGCTTTCTTT
TRBD2	TRBV12-3/TRBV12-4	NA	TRBJ2-6	CASSLGLAGAGANVLTF	TGTGCCAGCAGTCTCGGACTAGCGGGGGCTGGGGCCAACGTCCTGACTTTC
TRBD2	TRBV10-3	NA	TRBJ2-2	CAIARRVAGGPTNTGELFF	TGTGCCATCGCCCGACGGGTAGCGGGGGGCCCAACGAACACCGGGGAGCTGTTTTTT
TRBD2	TRBV12-3/TRBV12-4	many	TRBJ2-5	CASSREEGETQYF	TGTGCCAGCAGTCGGGAGGAAGGAGAGACCCAGTACTTC
TRBD2	TRBV6-2/TRBV6-3	few	TRBJ2-5	CASSYKRGAPQETQYF	TGTGCCAGCAGTTATAAGCGGGGGGCCCCCCAAGAGACCCAGTACTTC
NA	TRBV24-1	NA	TRBJ1-5	CATSEGPGPQHF	TGTGCCACCAGTGAGGGTCCAGGGCCCCAGCATTTT
NA	TRBV7-6	NA	TRBJ2-7	CASSPSTMVTSDEQYF	TGTGCCAGCAGCCCATCGACCATGGTTACATCCGACGAGCAGTACTTC